These T cell receptor beta chains were read from a single sample in a study of Graves' ophthalmopathy and Graves' hyperthyroidism. TCRdb redid the calling of the multiplex PCR reads with MiXCR, one entry per CDR3 protein. The sample shows approximately 540,000 distinct CDR3 sequences, under 40% of them seen only once. Material for sequencing was peripheral blood or thyroid tissue (not recorded which). Every receptor here comes from an adult man with Graves' hyperthyroidism. The CDR3 runs from the conserved cysteine through the conserved F or W. A D gene is named only where the DNA matches it firmly. For some rows the clone size is stated as once, few or many, or as a class when expanded; others skip it.

clone_size d_call j_call v_call cdr3_nt cdr3_aa
. TRBD2 TRBJ2-1 TRBV7-9 TGTGCCAGCAGCTTAGCCTGGACTAGCGGGGGGGGATACAATGAGCAGTTCTTC CASSLAWTSGGGYNEQFF
. TRBD2 TRBJ2-5 TRBV7-8 TGTGCCAGCAGCCGAAGCGGGAGGAACCAAGAGACCCAGTACTTC CASSRSGRNQETQYF
many . TRBJ1-4 TRBV2 TGTGCCAGCCGGCGAGAGGGTGAAAAACTGTTTTTT CASRREGEKLFF
. TRBD2 TRBJ2-1 TRBV20-1 TGCAGTGCGAACCGGGGGGACAATGAGCAGTTCTTC CSANRGDNEQFF
many . TRBJ1-3 TRBV10-1 TGCGCCAGCAGTGATCCTGGAAACACCATATATTTT CASSDPGNTIYF
. . TRBJ1-5 TRBV5-1 TGCGCCAGCAGCTGGGGAGGGGAAGATCAGCCCCAGCATTTT CASSWGGEDQPQHF
many . TRBJ2-7 TRBV4-1 TGCGCCAGCAGCCAAGAGGGCGCGGGAATCTACGAGCAGTACTTC CASSQEGAGIYEQYF
. TRBD2 TRBJ2-7 TRBV19 TGTGCCAGTTGGAGCTTTTTGGGGAGGGTTGACGAGCAGTACTTC CASWSFLGRVDEQYF
. . TRBJ1-1 TRBV2 TGTGCCAGCGGGAGTGGAGGGGAAGGGGACACTGAAGCTTTCTTT CASGSGGEGDTEAFF
many . TRBJ2-7 TRBV9 TGTGCCAGCAGCTACCTAGGCAGGGACGAGCAGTACTTC CASSYLGRDEQYF
many . TRBJ1-1 TRBV20-1 TGCAGTGCTAGAGATTTCGGTGGTCCCGTGAACACTGAAGCTTTCTTT CSARDFGGPVNTEAFF
many TRBD1 TRBJ2-6 TRBV11-2 TGTGCCAGCAGCTCTCGGACAGGGGGCGGTTCTGGGGCCAACGTCCTGACTTTC CASSSRTGGGSGANVLTF
many . TRBJ1-5 TRBV6-1 TGTGCCAGCAGGGAGCTAACAGTTAGCAATCAGCCCCAGCATTTT CASRELTVSNQPQHF
many . TRBJ2-2 TRBV5-6 TGTGCCAGCAGCTTGATGGAGACCGGGGAGCTGTTTTTT CASSLMETGELFF
. . TRBJ1-1 TRBV5-1 TGCGCCAGCAGCCCTCAGCAAGGGGCGGTCACTGAAGCTCTCTTT CASSPQQGAVTEALF
. TRBD1 TRBJ2-2 TRBV19 TGTGCCTGCACAGGGGCGAACACCGGGGAGCTGTTTTTT CACTGANTGELFF
many . TRBJ2-7 TRBV7-8 TGTGCCAGCAGCTTAGAGGACACTCAGGCCTACGAGCAGTACTTC CASSLEDTQAYEQYF
. TRBD2 TRBJ2-2 TRBV10-3 TGTGCCATCAGTCGGACTAGCGGGAAATTCACCGGGGAGCTGTTTTTT CAISRTSGKFTGELFF
. TRBD2 TRBJ2-5 TRBV29-1 TGCAGCTTGACGGGAGGGCCAGAGACCCAGTACTTC CSLTGGPETQYF
many . TRBJ2-7 TRBV10-3 TGTGCCATCAGAGGGGCAGGGGAAGGGTCCTACGAGCAGTACTTC CAIRGAGEGSYEQYF
. . TRBJ2-5 TRBV7-9 TGTGCCAGCAGCTTAGCCGAAACGCTGGGGCCCCAAGAGACCCAGTACTTC CASSLAETLGPQETQYF
. . TRBJ1-2 TRBV20-1 TGCAGTGCCAGGACAGCCTCTGGAAACACCTTC CSARTASGNTF
few . TRBJ2-7 TRBV7-9 TGTGCCAGCAGCTTAGTGCTAGCGTCCAACAATGAGCAGTACTTC CASSLVLASNNEQYF
. . TRBJ2-2 TRBV6-1 TGTGCCAGCACCACCTGGGAGGGGGCAAGGGAGCTGTTTTTT CASTTWEGARELFF
. . TRBJ1-2 TRBV5-1 TGCGCCAGCAGCTTGGAGGGCGGAGGAGGATCCTATGGCTACACCTTC CASSLEGGGGSYGYTF
many TRBD1 TRBJ2-5 TRBV24-1 TGTGCCACCAGTGACGCTGGGGACAGTTACCAAGAGACCCAGTACTTC CATSDAGDSYQETQYF
. TRBD1 TRBJ2-5 TRBV29-1 TGCAGCGTTTCTCCGACAGGGAAAGAGACCCAGTACTTC CSVSPTGKETQYF
many . TRBJ2-5 TRBV29-1 TGCAGCGTTGAAGATCAAGAAAGTAGCACCGGAGAGACCCAGTACTTC CSVEDQESSTGETQYF
many . TRBJ1-2 TRBV29-1 TGCAGCGTTAGGGACGGCCGCTATGGCTACACCTTC CSVRDGRYGYTF
many . TRBJ1-3 TRBV12-3/TRBV12-4 TGTGCCAGCAGTTTAGCGGCACTAAACTCTGGAAACACCATATATTTT CASSLAALNSGNTIYF
. . TRBJ1-4 TRBV20-1 TGCAGTGCTAGCGGGCAGCCGGCCCTCGGGGGGGAAAAACTGTTTTTT CSASGQPALGGEKLFF
. . TRBJ1-1 TRBV7-9 TGTGCCAGCAGCCTAGACACATTGAACACTGGAGCTTTCTTT CASSLDTLNTGAFF
many . TRBJ2-7 TRBV5-6 TGTGCCAGCAGCTTGGGGAGGGAGCAGTACTTC CASSLGREQYF
many TRBD1 TRBJ1-2 TRBV20-1 TGCAGTGCTAGAGTCCCAGGGGGCAATGGCTACACCTTC CSARVPGGNGYTF
few . TRBJ1-4 TRBV7-9 TGTGCCAGCAGCGCCCGGGGGGGGCGCTGGGATGAAAAACTGTTTTTT CASSARGGRWDEKLFF
many . TRBJ1-1 TRBV7-3 TGTGCCAGCAGCTTGACAGTGAACACTGAAGCTTTCTTT CASSLTVNTEAFF
. . TRBJ1-3 TRBV7-9 TGTGCCAGCAGCCCTAGTGGGGGGCGTAGTGGAAGCACCATATATTTT CASSPSGGRSGSTIYF
once . TRBJ1-4 TRBV5-8 TGTGCCAGCAGCTTGGGTGGCCAGCTCGGAGGTGAAAAACTGTTTTTT CASSLGGQLGGEKLFF
. TRBD1 TRBJ2-1 TRBV19 TGTGCCAGTAGTATCCCGGGACAGGCCAATGAGCAGTTCTTC CASSIPGQANEQFF
. . TRBJ1-2 TRBV7-2 TGTGCCGGCAGCTTAAGGGGCCAGGGCTTATCTAACTATGGCTACACCTTC CAGSLRGQGLSNYGYTF
few TRBD2 TRBJ2-7 TRBV7-8 TGTGCCAGCAGCCAAGCAACGGGAGGGCGGAAAGGGAGCGAGCAGTACTTC CASSQATGGRKGSEQYF
. TRBD1 TRBJ2-1 TRBV7-9 TGTGCCAGCATCATCCGGGACAGGGACCACAATGAGCAGTTCTTC CASIIRDRDHNEQFF
. TRBD2 TRBJ2-5 TRBV6-1 TGTGCCAGCACCGGAGGACTAGCAGGGAAAGAGACCCAGTACTTC CASTGGLAGKETQYF
. . TRBJ2-5 TRBV30 TGTGCCTGGAGTACCAAAAGAAGGGCCACTGAGTACTTC CAWSTKRRATEYF
. . TRBJ1-2 TRBV7-9 TGTGCCAGTTCCCCGAAATGGTATGGCTACACCTTC CASSPKWYGYTF